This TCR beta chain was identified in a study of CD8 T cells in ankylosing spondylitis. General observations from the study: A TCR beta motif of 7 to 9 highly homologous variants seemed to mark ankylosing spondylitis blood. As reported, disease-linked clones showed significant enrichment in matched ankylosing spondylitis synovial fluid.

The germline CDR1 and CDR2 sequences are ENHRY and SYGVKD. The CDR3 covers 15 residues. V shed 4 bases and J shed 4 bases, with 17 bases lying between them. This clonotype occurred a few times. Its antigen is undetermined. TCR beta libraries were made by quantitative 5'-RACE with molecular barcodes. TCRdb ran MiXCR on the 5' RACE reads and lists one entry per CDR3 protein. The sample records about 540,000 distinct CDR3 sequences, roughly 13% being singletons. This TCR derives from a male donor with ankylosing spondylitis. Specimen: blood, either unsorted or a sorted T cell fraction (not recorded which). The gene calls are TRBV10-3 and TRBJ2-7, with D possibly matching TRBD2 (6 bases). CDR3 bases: TGTGCCATCAGTGGGGGACCTTCGAGCGGGTACGAGCAGTACTTC. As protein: CAISGGPSSGYEQYF.